This TCR beta chain was profiled in a study of T-cell memory formation after mild COVID-19. CDR3 size: 13 residues. Looked up from germline, CDR1 is DFQATT and CDR2 is SNEGSKA (reference sequence). Trimming pared 5 bases from V and 5 bases from J, leaving 13 bases between. Using its own MiXCR run on the 5' RACE reads, TCRdb lists one record per CDR3 protein. The sample has under 350,000 distinct CDR3 sequences, 15% to 20% seen once; the top ten hold approximately 25%. This receptor was obtained from a man aged 18 to 35 who had mild COVID-19 (a few samples of this study predate the infection). Cell type and time point are not known. Sample: PBMCs or a T cell subset sorted from them (not recorded which). This rearrangement joins TRBV20-1 to TRBJ2-1; tentative D call: TRBD2 (6 bases). The chain's CDR3 is CSAAGAGNNEQFF. The CDR3 DNA reads as TGCAGTGCTGCGGGCGCGGGAAACAATGAGCAGTTCTTC.